This T cell receptor (beta chain) originates from a study of T cells expressing NK-cell markers. CDR3 length: 15 residues. Germline CDR1 MDHEN, CDR2 SYDVKM. General study points: Nothing established the HCMV specificity of expanded NKG2C+ T cell clones. Top CD8+ clonotypes included the dominant CD3+CD56+NKG2C+ clonotypes in roughly 6 donors.

Notes on this clonotype: What it binds is not known.

The cDNA for TCR beta came from 5'RACE template switching with UMIs. TCRdb processed the 5' RACE reads again and assigns one entry to each CDR3 protein, with no DNA. The sample holds 500,000 or so distinct CDR3 sequences. The receptor was derived from a man aged 18 to 29 in good health. V gene TRBV28 combines with J gene TRBJ2-7; the TCRdb D gene call, TRBD1, has no DNA to confirm it. The sample comprised blood T cells: a sorted CD56 or NKG2C T cell subset, CD4+ or CD8+ T cells, or bulk PBMC T cells (not recorded which). CDR3 amino acids: CASSPTGQGSNEQYF.